Below are 11 T cell receptor beta chains sequenced from a single sample in a study of blood T cell repertoires in COVID-19. Sequencing used immunoSEQ multiplex PCR; TCRdb keeps in-frame clones, though not all of them. In the table there are more than 95,000 clones, about 88% of which are singletons. Sequencing was performed on peripheral blood. The receptor source for this set is an elderly woman with acute or convalescent COVID-19.

The chain recombines TRBV7-9 with TRBJ1-1; 7 positions match TRBD1. This CDR3 region has 14 residues. V was pared by 1 base and J by 1 base, with 0 bases of the junction left unmatched. CDR1 is SEHNR, CDR2 FQNEAQ, per germline (reference sequence). The chain's CDR3 is CASSLGTGNTEAFF. CDR3 coding DNA: TGTGCCAGCAGCTTAGGGACAGGGAACACTGAAGCTTTCTTT.

The chain links TRBV5-1 to TRBJ1-1; 7 nucleotides line up with TRBD1. The CDR3 has 13 amino acids. J was trimmed by 4 bases and V by 3 bases; bases with no gene match: 3. The germline V gene encodes CDR1 SGHRS and CDR2 YFSETQ. The CDR3 region is CASSYRGGTEAFF. The CDR3 DNA reads as TGCGCCAGCAGCTACAGGGGTGGCACTGAAGCTTTCTTT. The variable domain in full, completed from reference TRBV5-1 and TRBJ1-1, reads KAGVTQTPRYLIKTRGQQVTLSCSPISGHRSVSWYQQTPGQGLQFLFEYFSETQRNKGNFPGRFSGRQFSNSRSEMNVSTLELGDSALYLCASSYRGGTEAFFGQGTRLTVV.

The rearrangement joins TRBV6-5 to TRBJ1-2; TRBD1 aligns across 7 bases. This CDR3 spans 12 amino acids. J lost 6 bases, V lost 5 bases, and 3 bases had no gene match. Germline V gene sequence: CDR1 MNHEY, CDR2 SVGAGI. CDR3 sequence: CASSMTGNGYTF. CDR3 nucleotides: TGTGCCAGCAGTATGACAGGGAATGGCTACACCTTC.

V and J are TRBV6-9 and TRBJ2-3; D ambiguous. The CDR3 consists of 12 residues. CDR1 is MNHGY and CDR2 is SVAAGI in the germline V gene. V shed 7 bases and J shed 4 bases, with 9 bases lying between them. This CDR3 is CASKDFPDTQYF. In DNA form, the CDR3 reads TGTGCCAGCAAAGACTTTCCAGATACGCAGTATTTT.

The rearrangement links TRBV18 to TRBJ1-2; 12 bases match TRBD1. The CDR3 loop spans 15 amino acids. V lost 7 bases and J lost 4; bases outside the gene matches: 7. Germline CDR1 reads KGHSH; CDR2 reads LQKENI. The CDR3 spells CASFSGTGGLYGYTF. The CDR3 DNA follows: TGTGCCAGCTTTTCCGGGACAGGGGGCCTCTATGGCTACACCTTC.

The chain recombines TRBV28 with TRBJ1-2; D not resolved. The germline V and J ends were trimmed by 3 bases and 2 bases, with 4 bases remaining between them. The CDR3 has 12 amino acids. Germline V gene sequence: CDR1 MDHEN, CDR2 SYDVKM. This chain's CDR3 is CASSFRNYGYTF. The CDR3 DNA follows: TGTGCCAGCAGTTTCAGAAACTATGGCTACACCTTC.

This chain joins TRBV18 and TRBJ2-7; unclear D gene. V shed 5 bases and J shed 3 bases, with 14 bases lying between them. CDR1 and CDR2 (germline): KGHSH, LQKENI. CDR3 length: 14 amino acids. The DNA of the CDR3 is TGTGCCAGCTCATCCCTAGAACAAGGCTACGAGCAGTACTTC. It is translated as CASSSLEQGYEQYF.

The chain carries TRBV4-1 and TRBJ2-7, with 8 bases fitting TRBD1. The length of the CDR3 is 15 residues. CDR1 and CDR2 (germline): MGHRA, YSYEKL. After removal of 4 bases from V and 4 bases from J, the junction contained 9 bases not matched to a gene. The CDR3 nucleotides read TGCGCCAGCAGCCTAGACGGGACAGGACTATACGAGCAGTACTTC. Protein product: CASSLDGTGLYEQYF.

V usage is TRBV10-3 and J usage is TRBJ2-1; maybe TRBD2 (6 bases). Per germline, CDR1 ENHRY and CDR2 SYGVKD. With 2 bases removed from V and 8 bases from J, the gap between germline ends came to 16 bases. The CDR3 length is 15 residues. This CDR3 reads CAISERLDAVDEQFF. In nucleotides, the CDR3 is TGTGCCATCAGTGAGAGACTAGATGCGGTCGATGAGCAGTTCTTC.

The genes are TRBV19 and TRBJ1-1, with a weak D call TRBD1 (5 bases). CDR3 length: 12 residues. CDR1 is LNHDA, CDR2 SQIVND, per germline (reference sequence). Deletions cut 5 bases from V and 10 bases from J, with 14 bases between. CDR3 nucleotide sequence: TGTGCCAGTAGTCTGGGCAATCAGGGAGCTTTCTTT. This codes for CASSLGNQGAFF.

This clone was recorded once. This chain connects TRBV7-8 to TRBJ1-4, with 7 positions matching TRBD1. CDR1 is SGHVS and CDR2 is FQNEAQ in the germline V gene. CDR3 length equals 19 residues. With 1 base clipped from V and 3 bases from J, the junction kept 14 bases outside the gene matches. CDR3 loop: CASSLEGRGRIGPNEKLFF. In DNA form, the CDR3 reads TGTGCCAGCAGCTTAGAGGGTAGGGGGCGCATTGGACCTAATGAAAAACTGTTTTTT.